This T cell receptor beta chain was documented in a study of cytomegalovirus exposure and HLA in healthy donors. Regarding this clone: The antigen is not known.

This CDR3 spans 13 amino acids. V was shortened by 2 bases and J by 6 bases, with 10 bases between the two germline ends. CDR1 is GTSNPN, CDR2 SVGIG, per germline (reference sequence). The study, taken as a whole, reports: The authors enumerated around 150 TCR beta chains as linked to cytomegalovirus. Reported performance of the classifier showed diagnosis of cytomegalovirus status with high specificity and sensitivity. Three chains linked to CMV were shown in vitro to be specific for CMV antigens. Across donors, most TCRs were seen rarely, yet some public ones were widespread.

Measured with immunoSEQ multiplex PCR; TCRdb has only the in-frame clones, and not every one. The table has about 73,000 clones, 95% seen once. This sequence originates from a man aged 18 to 30 in good health and CMV-seronegative. The sample taken for sequencing was PBMCs. The rearrangement joins TRBV30 to TRBJ2-2; tentative D call: TRBD2 (6 bases). The CDR3 loop reads CAWSFSSAGELFF. The CDR3 DNA reads as TGTGCCTGGAGTTTTTCTAGCGCCGGGGAGCTGTTTTTT.